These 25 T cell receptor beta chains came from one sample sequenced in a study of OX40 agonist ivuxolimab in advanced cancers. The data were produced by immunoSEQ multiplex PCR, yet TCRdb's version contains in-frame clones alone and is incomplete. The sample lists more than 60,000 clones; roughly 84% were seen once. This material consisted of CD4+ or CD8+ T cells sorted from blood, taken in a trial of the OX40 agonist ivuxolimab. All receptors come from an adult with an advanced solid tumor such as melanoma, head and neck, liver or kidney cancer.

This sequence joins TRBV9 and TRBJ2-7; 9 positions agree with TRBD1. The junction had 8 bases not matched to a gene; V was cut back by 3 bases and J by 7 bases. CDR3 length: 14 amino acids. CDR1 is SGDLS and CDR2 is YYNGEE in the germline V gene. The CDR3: CASSAQQGAGEQYF. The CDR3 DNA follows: TGTGCCAGCAGCGCACAACAGGGGGCGGGAGAGCAGTACTTC.

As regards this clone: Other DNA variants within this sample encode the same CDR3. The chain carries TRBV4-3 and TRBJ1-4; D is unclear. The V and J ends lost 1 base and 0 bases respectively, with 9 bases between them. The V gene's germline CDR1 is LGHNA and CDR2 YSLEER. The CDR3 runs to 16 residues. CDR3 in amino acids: CASSQAGIATNEKLFF. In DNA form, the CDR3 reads TGCGCCAGCAGCCAAGCGGGGATTGCAACTAATGAAAAACTGTTTTTT.

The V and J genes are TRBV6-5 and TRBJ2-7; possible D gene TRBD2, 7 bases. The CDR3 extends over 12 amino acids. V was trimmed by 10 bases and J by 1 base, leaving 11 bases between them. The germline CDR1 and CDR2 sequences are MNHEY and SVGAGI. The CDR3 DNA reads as TGTGCCATCCGGGGGGCGTCCTACGAGCAGTACTTC. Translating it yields CAIRGASYEQYF.

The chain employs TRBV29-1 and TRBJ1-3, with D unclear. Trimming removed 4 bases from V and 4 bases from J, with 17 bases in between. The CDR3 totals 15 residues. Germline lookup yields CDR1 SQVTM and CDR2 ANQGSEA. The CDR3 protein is CSVATSGQVGNTIYF. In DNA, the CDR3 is TGCAGCGTTGCTACATCCGGGCAGGTCGGAAACACCATATATTTT.

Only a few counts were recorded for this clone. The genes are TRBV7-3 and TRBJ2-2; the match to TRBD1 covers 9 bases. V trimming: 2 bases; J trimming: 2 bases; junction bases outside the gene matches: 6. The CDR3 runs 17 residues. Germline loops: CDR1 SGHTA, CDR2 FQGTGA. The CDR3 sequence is CASSLGRGQGNTGELFF. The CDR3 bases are TGTGCCAGCAGCTTAGGAAGGGGACAGGGTAACACCGGGGAGCTGTTTTTT.

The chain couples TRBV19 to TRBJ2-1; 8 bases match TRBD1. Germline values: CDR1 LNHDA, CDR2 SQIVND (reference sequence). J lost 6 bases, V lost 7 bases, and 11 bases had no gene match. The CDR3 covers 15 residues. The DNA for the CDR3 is TGTGCCAGTACCGCGAGGCAGGGGGCTGGCAATGAGCAGTTCTTC. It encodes CASTARQGAGNEQFF.

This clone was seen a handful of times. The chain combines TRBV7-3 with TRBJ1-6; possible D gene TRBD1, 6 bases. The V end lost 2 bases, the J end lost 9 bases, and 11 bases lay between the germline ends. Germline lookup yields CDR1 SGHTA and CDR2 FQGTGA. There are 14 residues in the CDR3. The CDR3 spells CASSLQGSRSPLHF. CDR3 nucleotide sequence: TGTGCCAGCAGCTTACAGGGGTCGCGTTCACCCCTCCACTTT.

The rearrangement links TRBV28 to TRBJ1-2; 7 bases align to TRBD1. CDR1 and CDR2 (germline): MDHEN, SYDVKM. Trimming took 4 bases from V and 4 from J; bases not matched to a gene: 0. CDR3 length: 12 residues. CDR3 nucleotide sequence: TGTGCCAGCAGTTCAGGGGGCTATGGCTACACCTTC. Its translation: CASSSGGYGYTF.

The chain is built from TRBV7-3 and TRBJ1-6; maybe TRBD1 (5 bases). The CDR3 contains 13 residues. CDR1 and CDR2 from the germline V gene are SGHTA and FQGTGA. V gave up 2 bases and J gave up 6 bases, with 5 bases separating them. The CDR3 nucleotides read TGTGCCAGCAGCTTACAGGGTAATTCACCCCTCCACTTT. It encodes CASSLQGNSPLHF.

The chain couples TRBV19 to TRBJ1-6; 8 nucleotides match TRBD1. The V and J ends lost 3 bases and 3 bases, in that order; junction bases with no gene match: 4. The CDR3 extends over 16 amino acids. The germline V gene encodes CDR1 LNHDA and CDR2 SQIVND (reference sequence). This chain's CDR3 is CASSIRQGNYNSPLHF. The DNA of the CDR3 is TGTGCCAGTAGTATCCGACAGGGGAACTATAATTCACCCCTCCACTTT.

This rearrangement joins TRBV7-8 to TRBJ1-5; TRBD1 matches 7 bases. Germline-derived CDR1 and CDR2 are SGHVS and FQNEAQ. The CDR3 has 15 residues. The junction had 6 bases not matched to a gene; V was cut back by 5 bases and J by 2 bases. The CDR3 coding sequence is TGTGCCAGCAGCCAAAATACAGGGGGCAATCAGCCCCAGCATTTT. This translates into CASSQNTGGNQPQHF.

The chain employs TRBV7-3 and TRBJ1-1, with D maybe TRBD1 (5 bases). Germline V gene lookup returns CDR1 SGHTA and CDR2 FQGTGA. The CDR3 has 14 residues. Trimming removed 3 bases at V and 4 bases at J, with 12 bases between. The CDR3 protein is CASSFGGSGTEAFF. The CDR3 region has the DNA TGTGCCAGCAGCTTCGGGGGATCGGGCACTGAAGCTTTCTTT. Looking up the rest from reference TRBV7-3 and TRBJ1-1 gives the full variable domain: GAGVSQTPSNKVTEKGKYVELRCDPISGHTALYWYRQSLGQGPEFLIYFQGTGAADDSGLPNDRFFAVRPEGSVSTLKIQRTERGDSAVYLCASSFGGSGTEAFFGQGTRLTVV.

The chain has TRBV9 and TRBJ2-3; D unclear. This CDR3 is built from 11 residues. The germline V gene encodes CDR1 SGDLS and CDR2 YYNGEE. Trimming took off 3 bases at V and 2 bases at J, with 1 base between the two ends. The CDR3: CASSDTDTQYF. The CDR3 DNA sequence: TGTGCCAGCAGCGACACAGATACGCAGTATTTT.

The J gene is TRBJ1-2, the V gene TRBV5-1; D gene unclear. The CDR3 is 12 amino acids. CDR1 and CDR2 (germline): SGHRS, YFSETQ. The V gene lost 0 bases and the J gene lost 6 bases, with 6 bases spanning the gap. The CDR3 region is CASSLGHDGYTF. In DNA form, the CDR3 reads TGCGCCAGCAGCTTGGGGCATGATGGCTACACCTTC.

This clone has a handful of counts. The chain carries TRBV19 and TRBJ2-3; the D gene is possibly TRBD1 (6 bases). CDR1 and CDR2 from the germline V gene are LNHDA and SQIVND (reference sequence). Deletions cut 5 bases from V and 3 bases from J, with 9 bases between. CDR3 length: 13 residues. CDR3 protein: CASSLQGTDTQYF. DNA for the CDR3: TGTGCCAGTAGTCTACAGGGTACAGATACGCAGTATTTT. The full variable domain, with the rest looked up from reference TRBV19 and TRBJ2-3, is DGGITQSPKYLFRKEGQNVTLSCEQNLNHDAMYWYRQDPGQGLRLIYYSQIVNDFQKGDIAEGYSVSREKKESFPLTVTSAQKNPTAFYLCASSLQGTDTQYFGPGTRLTVL.

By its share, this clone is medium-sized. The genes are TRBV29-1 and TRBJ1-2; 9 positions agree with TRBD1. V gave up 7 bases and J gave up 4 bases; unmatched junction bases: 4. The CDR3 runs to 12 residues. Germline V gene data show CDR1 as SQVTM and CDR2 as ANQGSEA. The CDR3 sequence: CSAGTGSYGYTF. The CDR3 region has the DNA TGCAGCGCAGGGACAGGGTCCTATGGCTACACCTTC.

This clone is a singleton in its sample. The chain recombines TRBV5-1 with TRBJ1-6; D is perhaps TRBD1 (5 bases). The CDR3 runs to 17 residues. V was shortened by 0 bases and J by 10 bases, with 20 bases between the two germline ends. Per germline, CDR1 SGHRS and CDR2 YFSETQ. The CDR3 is CASSLAPGSQGISPLHF. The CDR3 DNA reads TGCGCCAGCAGCTTGGCCCCAGGAAGTCAGGGTATATCACCCCTCCACTTT.

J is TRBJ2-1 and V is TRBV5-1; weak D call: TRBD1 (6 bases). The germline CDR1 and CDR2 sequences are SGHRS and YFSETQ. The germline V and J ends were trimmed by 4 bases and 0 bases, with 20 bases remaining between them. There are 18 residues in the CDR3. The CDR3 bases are TGCGCCAGCAGCGGGGGCCTTCTCAGGGCGGGCTCCTACAATGAGCAGTTCTTC. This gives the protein CASSGGLLRAGSYNEQFF.

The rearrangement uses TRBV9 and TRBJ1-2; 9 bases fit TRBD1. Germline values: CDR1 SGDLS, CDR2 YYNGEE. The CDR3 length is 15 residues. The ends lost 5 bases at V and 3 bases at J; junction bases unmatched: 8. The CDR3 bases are TGTGCCAGCAGTACTGGACAGGGGTCTTACTATGGCTACACCTTC. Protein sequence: CASSTGQGSYYGYTF.

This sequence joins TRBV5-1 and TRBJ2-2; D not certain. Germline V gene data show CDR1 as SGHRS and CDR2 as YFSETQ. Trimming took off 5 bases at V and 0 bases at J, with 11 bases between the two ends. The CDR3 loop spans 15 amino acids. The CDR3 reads CASSSGPSNTGELFF. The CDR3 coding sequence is TGCGCCAGCAGTTCAGGACCATCGAACACCGGGGAGCTGTTTTTT.

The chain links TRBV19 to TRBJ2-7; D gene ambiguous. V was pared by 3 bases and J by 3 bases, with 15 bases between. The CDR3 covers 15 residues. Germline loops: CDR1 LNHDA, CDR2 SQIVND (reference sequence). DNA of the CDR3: TGTGCCAGTAGTATTATCTCTGACGGAATCTACGAGCAGTACTTC. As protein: CASSIISDGIYEQYF.

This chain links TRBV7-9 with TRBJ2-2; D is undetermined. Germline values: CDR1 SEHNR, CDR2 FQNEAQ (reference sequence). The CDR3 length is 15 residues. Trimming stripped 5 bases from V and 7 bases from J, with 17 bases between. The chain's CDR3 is CASSQWKGQVGELFF. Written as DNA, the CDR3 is TGTGCCAGCAGCCAATGGAAGGGTCAGGTCGGGGAGCTGTTTTTT.

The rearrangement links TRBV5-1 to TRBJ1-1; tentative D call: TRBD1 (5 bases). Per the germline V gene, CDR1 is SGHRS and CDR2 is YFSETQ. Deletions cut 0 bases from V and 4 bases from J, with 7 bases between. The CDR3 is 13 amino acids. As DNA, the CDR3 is TGCGCCAGCAGCTTGGGGGGGAGCACTGAAGCTTTCTTT. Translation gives CASSLGGSTEAFF.

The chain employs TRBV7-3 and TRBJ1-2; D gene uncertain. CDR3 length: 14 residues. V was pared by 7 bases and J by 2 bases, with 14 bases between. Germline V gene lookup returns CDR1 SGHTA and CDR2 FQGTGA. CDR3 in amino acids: CASNPYYTNYGYTF. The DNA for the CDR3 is TGTGCCAGCAACCCGTATTACACCAACTATGGCTACACCTTC.

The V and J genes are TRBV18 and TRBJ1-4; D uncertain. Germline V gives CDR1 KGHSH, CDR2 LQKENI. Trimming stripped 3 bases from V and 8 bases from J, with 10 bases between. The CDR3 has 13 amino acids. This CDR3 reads CASSPKPREKLFF. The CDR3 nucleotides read TGTGCCAGCTCACCTAAGCCTAGAGAAAAACTGTTTTTT.